The 15 T cell receptor beta chains below were found in one sample sequenced in a study of vaccination and CD4 T cells after COVID-19. These receptors' antigens are unknown. Described treatment: roughly 10-day PBMC culture with coronavirus spike peptide pools or control peptides (ViraFEST assay). Sequenced with the Oncomine TCR Beta short-read assay was DNA taken from cultured CD4+ T cells. One entry per CDR3 protein results from TCRdb running MiXCR on the PCR reads. The sample consists of about 16,000 distinct CDR3 sequences, approximately 46% of them appearing once. The sequencing input was CD4+ T cells from blood, cultured in vitro. The receptors shown here come from a human donor who had recovered from COVID-19.

This clonotype was detected a few times. The chain uses TRBV20-1 and TRBJ2-7; 8 bases match TRBD2. The CDR3 runs 14 residues. The V segment lost 4 bases and the J segment 6 bases; nucleotides outside the gene matches: 11. Germline loops: CDR1 DFQATT, CDR2 SNEGSKA (reference sequence). The CDR3 DNA is TGCAGTGCTACTCCCGGACTAGCTGGGGGCGAGCAGTACTTC. It yields the protein CSATPGLAGGEQYF.

This clonotype was seen a handful of times. One junction end does not reproduce the germline sequence, and a read error may be involved. The V call is TRBV4-1, the J call TRBJ1-1; weak D call: TRBD1 (6 bases). The CDR3 loop spans 14 amino acids. Germline V gene lookup returns CDR1 MGHRA and CDR2 YSYEKL. In DNA, the CDR3 is TGCGCCAGCACCCAAAGGGGGATGAACACTGAAGCTTTCTTT. Protein: CASTQRGMNTEAFF.

The gene calls are TRBV6-1 and TRBJ1-3; D is perhaps TRBD1 (5 bases). Germline CDR1 MNHNS, CDR2 SASEGT. V gave up 5 bases and J gave up 0 bases, with 14 bases separating them. This CDR3 is built from 16 residues. CDR3: CASSQGDATSGNTIYF. The DNA of the CDR3 is TGTGCCAGCAGTCAAGGGGACGCAACCTCTGGAAACACCATATATTTT.

The DNA for the CDR3 is TGTGCCAGTAAAGGAGCAGTTACGCAGTATTTT. Amino acids: CASKGAVTQYF. The chain has TRBV7-2 and TRBJ2-3; D is ambiguous. The CDR3 length is 11 residues. Trimming took 9 bases from V and 8 from J, leaving 12 bases between them. Germline assignment: CDR1 SGHTA and CDR2 FQGNSA. Using reference TRBV7-2 and TRBJ2-3 for the parts outside the CDR3, the full variable domain is GAGVSQSPSNKVTEKGKDVELRCDPISGHTALYWYRQSLGQGLEFLIYFQGNSAPDKSGLPSDRFSAERTGGSVSTLTIQRTQQEDSAVYLCASKGAVTQYFGPGTRLTVL.

The rearrangement uses TRBV2 and TRBJ1-4; 8 positions agree with TRBD1. Germline CDR1 reads SNHLY; CDR2 reads FYNNEI. The junction had 8 bases not matched to a gene; V was cut back by 6 bases and J by 8 bases. The CDR3 covers 14 residues. The CDR3, as DNA: TGTGCCAGCAGACCGGACAGGGTACGGGAAAAACTGTTTTTT. Translation gives CASRPDRVREKLFF.

V gene TRBV30 combines with J gene TRBJ2-5; no clear D gene. V lost 2 bases and J lost 1, with 14 bases in between. Germline loops: CDR1 GTSNPN, CDR2 SVGIG (reference sequence). The CDR3 extends over 15 amino acids. Written as DNA, the CDR3 is TGTGCCTGGAGTCAGGACCCCTGGGGCCAAGAGACCCAGTACTTC. The encoded protein is CAWSQDPWGQETQYF.

The DNA of the CDR3 is TGTGCCAGCAGCTCCGACAGCCTGGGAGATTCACCCCTCCACTTT. This sequence encodes CASSSDSLGDSPLHF. J is TRBJ1-6 and V is TRBV11-3, with D possibly TRBD1 on 5 matching bases. The CDR3 extends over 15 amino acids. CDR1 and CDR2 from the germline V gene are SGHNT and YENEEA. Trimming pared 4 bases from V and 8 bases from J, leaving 15 bases between.

The chain combines TRBV7-9 with TRBJ2-1; 12 positions match TRBD2. Germline trimming cut 4 bases from V and 6 bases from J; bases unmatched to any gene: 7. CDR3 length equals 16 residues. CDR1 and CDR2 from the germline V gene are SEHNR and FQNEAQ (reference sequence). The CDR3 loop is CASSSRLAGAINEQFF. The CDR3 coding sequence is TGTGCCAGCAGCTCCCGACTAGCGGGAGCCATCAATGAGCAGTTCTTC.

This clonotype occurred a few times. This chain connects TRBV24-1 to TRBJ1-1, with a tentative D call TRBD1 (6 bases). The germline V gene encodes CDR1 KGHDR and CDR2 SFDVKD. The CDR3 length is 12 residues. Trimming left V 7 bases short and J 1 base short, with 6 bases between. CDR3 residues: CATRQGNTEAFF. The CDR3 DNA is TGTGCCACCAGACAGGGGAACACTGAAGCTTTCTTT.

The chain combines TRBV30 with TRBJ1-5; D is perhaps TRBD1 (5 bases). This CDR3 has 13 residues. From germline, CDR1 is GTSNPN and CDR2 SVGIG (reference sequence). V was shortened by 2 bases and J by 5 bases, with 10 bases between the two germline ends. The CDR3 is CAWSRGRDQPQHF. The DNA of the CDR3 is TGTGCCTGGAGTAGGGGTAGGGATCAGCCCCAGCATTTT.

The chain combines TRBV5-6 with TRBJ1-2, with TRBD1 as a possible D gene (6 bases). With 0 bases removed from V and 8 bases from J, the gap between germline ends came to 17 bases. Germline V gives CDR1 SGHDT, CDR2 YYEEEE. The CDR3 length is 15 residues. This CDR3 is CASSLEQGPKRGYTF. In DNA form, the CDR3 reads TGTGCCAGCAGCTTGGAACAGGGCCCGAAGAGGGGCTACACCTTC.

This clonotype appeared a single time. The chain carries TRBV7-8 and TRBJ1-1, with 8 bases aligning to TRBD1. Germline lookup yields CDR1 SGHVS and CDR2 FQNEAQ. This CDR3 region has 14 residues. Trimming removed 4 bases from V and 8 bases from J; junction bases left unmatched: 9. CDR3 sequence: CASSSADRGGEAFF. The CDR3 DNA follows: TGTGCCAGCAGCTCGGCCGACAGGGGTGGGGAAGCTTTCTTT.

V and J are TRBV2 and TRBJ1-6; D ambiguous. V shed 4 bases and J shed 9 bases, with 4 bases lying between them. This CDR3 has 11 residues. Germline V lookup: CDR1 SNHLY, CDR2 FYNNEI. The CDR3 is CASSGISPLHF. The CDR3 coding sequence is TGTGCCAGCAGTGGAATTTCACCCCTCCACTTT.

The chain joins TRBV20-1 to TRBJ1-2; 7 positions match TRBD1. V gave up 4 bases and J gave up 6 bases; unmatched junction bases: 5. Per germline, CDR1 DFQATT and CDR2 SNEGSKA (reference sequence). The CDR3 is 12 amino acids. DNA of the CDR3: TGCAGTGCTACACAGGGGAAGAATGGCTACACCTTC. Translated: CSATQGKNGYTF.

This clonotype showed up just a few times. J is TRBJ1-6 and V is TRBV25-1; D gene unclear. The CDR3 totals 13 residues. Germline V lookup: CDR1 MGHDK, CDR2 SYGVNS. Trimming pared 6 bases from V and 0 bases from J, leaving 3 bases between. The CDR3 DNA is TGTGCCAGCAGCAGCTCCTATAATTCACCCCTCCACTTT. Translation: CASSSSYNSPLHF. Combining the CDR3 with reference TRBV25-1 and TRBJ1-6 gives the whole variable domain EADIYQTPRYLVIGTGKKITLECSQTMGHDKMYWYQQDPGMELHLIHYSYGVNSTEKGDLSSESTVSRIRTEHFPLTLESARPSHTSQYLCASSSSYNSPLHFGNGTRLTVT.